What follows are 21 T cell receptor beta chains derived from one specimen sequenced in a study of blood T cell repertoires in COVID-19. Generated by immunoSEQ multiplex PCR, the TCRdb table keeps only in-frame clones and is missing some. The top ten clones hold 8.5% to 10% of a sample with under 70,000 clones, roughly 75% of them seen once. Sequencing input: peripheral blood. The receptors shown here come from a human donor in a cohort sampled during active COVID-19.

This chain connects TRBV10-2 to TRBJ1-5; D might be TRBD1 (5 bases). Trimming left V 6 bases short and J 3 bases short, with 9 bases between. This CDR3 comprises 13 residues. Germline CDR1 is WSHSY and CDR2 is SAAADI. The CDR3 here is CASRGGANQPQHF. The CDR3 DNA reads as TGCGCCAGCAGGGGGGGAGCCAATCAGCCCCAGCATTTT.

The V gene is TRBV11-2, the J gene TRBJ1-4, with 7 bases lining up with TRBD1. Germline V gives CDR1 SGHAT, CDR2 FQNNGV. The CDR3 is 15 amino acids. The J segment lost 10 bases and the V segment lost 5 bases, leaving 13 bases of the junction unmatched. CDR3 bases: TGTGCCAGCAGCACACGACAGGGTTCTGTTGCAAAACTGTTTTTT. Its protein product is CASSTRQGSVAKLFF.

This chain links TRBV6-4 with TRBJ2-3; 7 nucleotides agree with TRBD2. CDR1 and CDR2 (germline): MRHNA, SNTAGT. The CDR3 totals 15 residues. With V trimmed by 8 bases and J by 2 bases, 10 bases remained unmatched. The CDR3 region is CASGGLLAHTDTQYF. CDR3 DNA sequence: TGTGCCAGCGGGGGACTACTAGCGCACACAGATACGCAGTATTTT.

This clone is medium-sized in the sample. V gene TRBV27 combines with J gene TRBJ2-6; TRBD2 might be the D (5 bases). The CDR3 is 13 amino acids. The germline CDR1 and CDR2 sequences are MNHEY and SMNVEV (reference sequence). Trimming took 10 bases from V and 0 from J, leaving 7 bases between them. CDR3 coding DNA: TGTGCCACCGGGGTCTCTGGGGCCAACGTCCTGACTTTC. This translates into CATGVSGANVLTF.

The rearrangement links TRBV3-1 (or the pseudogene TRBV3-2) to TRBJ1-5; TRBD1 matches 9 bases. Looked up from germline, CDR1 is LGHDT and CDR2 is YNNKEL (reference sequence). This CDR3 spans 15 amino acids. The ends lost 4 bases at V and 3 bases at J; junction bases unmatched: 4. The DNA for the CDR3 is TGTGCCAGCAGCCTCGGGACAGGGCACAATCAGCCCCAGCATTTT. Amino acid sequence: CASSLGTGHNQPQHF.

This chain links TRBV2 with TRBJ1-5; D possibly corresponds to TRBD1 (6 bases). This CDR3 region has 15 residues. Germline CDR1 is SNHLY and CDR2 is FYNNEI. V lost 5 bases and J 4 bases, leaving 15 bases between the germline ends. CDR3 sequence: CASSPGQSWNQPQHF. CDR3 sequence (DNA): TGTGCCAGCAGTCCCGGACAGTCGTGGAATCAGCCCCAGCATTTT.

The chain combines TRBV28 with TRBJ1-6; no definite D call. The V end lost 6 bases, the J end lost 10 bases, and 16 bases lay between the germline ends. Germline assignment: CDR1 MDHEN and CDR2 SYDVKM. The CDR3 is 14 residues long. The CDR3 reads CASSPPVPRSPLHF. CDR3 in DNA: TGTGCCAGCAGCCCACCGGTGCCGAGGTCACCCCTCCACTTT.

This chain uses TRBV7-2 with TRBJ1-2; 7 nucleotides align to TRBD1. Germline CDR1 reads SGHTA; CDR2 reads FQGNSA. CDR3 size: 14 residues. V lost 5 bases, J lost 3 bases, and 6 bases stayed unmatched. The CDR3 protein is CASSVTGTDYGYTF. The CDR3 coding sequence is TGTGCCAGCAGCGTTACCGGGACAGACTATGGCTACACCTTC.

The chain has TRBV5-4 and TRBJ2-5; 8 positions match TRBD1. Trimming removed 4 bases from V and 5 bases from J; junction bases left unmatched: 10. The CDR3 has 15 residues. Germline V gene data show CDR1 as SGHNT and CDR2 as YYREEE (reference sequence). CDR3 loop: CASSRQGALGETQYF. The CDR3, as DNA: TGTGCCAGCAGCAGGCAGGGGGCGCTGGGCGAGACCCAGTACTTC.

This clone was seen more than once but under ten times. The genes are TRBV6-2 or TRBV6-3 and TRBJ2-7, with a possible D match to TRBD1 (5 bases). Germline V CDR1 and CDR2: MNHEY, SVGEGT. V lost 0 bases to trimming and J lost 0 bases, with 9 bases between them. The CDR3 contains 15 residues. CDR3 residues: CASSYSGRASYEQYF. Here the CDR3 DNA reads TGTGCCAGCAGTTACTCGGGCAGGGCCTCCTACGAGCAGTACTTC.

The chain has TRBV6-2 or TRBV6-3 and TRBJ2-7; D may be TRBD1 (6 bases). This CDR3 has 13 residues. V dropped 5 bases and J dropped 7 bases, with 15 bases sitting between them. Germline V gives CDR1 MNHEY, CDR2 SVGEGT. CDR3 in amino acids: CASSRTTGREQYF. The CDR3 coding sequence is TGTGCCAGCAGTAGAACAACAGGGCGGGAGCAGTACTTC.

By proportion, this clone is medium-sized. The CDR3 protein is CASSLLRRPHGYTF. The CDR3 bases are TGTGCCAGCAGCTTATTACGGCGGCCCCATGGCTACACCTTC. The chain couples TRBV11-2 to TRBJ1-2, with D uncertain. Trimming cost V 2 bases and J 6 bases, with 13 bases left between them. CDR1 SGHAT and CDR2 FQNNGV come from the germline V gene. This CDR3 is built from 14 residues.

This clone was recorded a few times. The chain is built from TRBV15 and TRBJ2-4; 11 bases agree with TRBD2. The CDR3 extends over 12 amino acids. With 9 bases clipped from V and 6 bases from J, the junction kept 1 base outside the gene matches. Germline V gene lookup returns CDR1 LNHNV and CDR2 YYDKDF (reference sequence). CDR3 protein: CATGTSGNIQYF. The CDR3 nucleotides read TGTGCCACTGGGACTAGCGGAAACATTCAGTACTTC.

The CDR3 here is CASSYPTDKLAGPWDEQYF. As DNA, the CDR3 is TGTGCCAGCAGTTACCCAACCGACAAGCTAGCGGGTCCTTGGGACGAGCAGTACTTC. J is TRBJ2-7 and V is TRBV6-2 or TRBV6-3; 8 bases match TRBD2. V lost 2 bases to trimming and J lost 5 bases; unmatched junction nucleotides: 20. Germline V gene data show CDR1 as MNHEY and CDR2 as SVGEGT. The CDR3 has 19 amino acids.

The chain links TRBV7-8 to TRBJ2-1; 8 nucleotides match TRBD1. With V trimmed by 4 bases and J by 0 bases, 2 bases remained unmatched. The CDR3 has 15 residues. The germline V gene has CDR1 SGHVS and CDR2 FQNEAQ. The CDR3 nucleotides are TGTGCCAGCAGCTGGGGACAGGACTCCTACAATGAGCAGTTCTTC. This translates into CASSWGQDSYNEQFF.

The chain is built from TRBV5-4 and TRBJ2-3, with a possible D match to TRBD1 (6 bases). Germline loops: CDR1 SGHNT, CDR2 YYREEE (reference sequence). The CDR3 has 15 residues. Trimming took off 3 bases at V and 4 bases at J, with 15 bases between the two ends. The CDR3 here is CASSSPRGVPDTQYF. The CDR3 DNA reads as TGTGCCAGCAGCTCCCCCAGGGGTGTTCCAGATACGCAGTATTTT.

V gene TRBV15 combines with J gene TRBJ1-1; D unresolved. The V gene's germline CDR1 is LNHNV and CDR2 YYDKDF (reference sequence). The CDR3 extends over 13 amino acids. V was pared by 3 bases and J by 4 bases, with 9 bases between. The CDR3 bases are TGTGCCACCAGCAGTGTCAGAACCACTGAAGCTTTCTTT. This codes for CATSSVRTTEAFF. Full variable domain (outside the CDR3, taken from reference TRBV15 and TRBJ1-1): DAMVIQNPRYQVTQFGKPVTLSCSQTLNHNVMYWYQQKSSQAPKLLFHYYDKDFNNEADTPDNFQSRRPNTSFCFLDIRSPGLGDTAMYLCATSSVRTTEAFFGQGTRLTVV.

The chain joins TRBV7-6 to TRBJ2-7; 10 positions agree with TRBD1. J gave up 4 bases and V 5 bases, and 8 bases lay outside the gene matches. This CDR3 comprises 15 residues. Germline CDR1 is SGHVS and CDR2 is FNYEAQ. The CDR3 protein is CASSPRTGGSYEQYF. The CDR3 DNA is TGTGCCAGCAGCCCGCGGACAGGGGGGAGTTACGAGCAGTACTTC.

V is TRBV29-1 and J is TRBJ2-1, with 7 bases matching TRBD2. The junction had 12 bases not matched to a gene; V was cut back by 7 bases and J by 9 bases. Germline V gene sequence: CDR1 SQVTM, CDR2 ANQGSEA. CDR3 length: 13 amino acids. The CDR3 DNA sequence: TGCAGCGCCGAGGGCGGGAGCCAACGTGAGCAGTTCTTC. Translating it yields CSAEGGSQREQFF.

The rearrangement joins TRBV14 to TRBJ2-1; maybe TRBD1 (6 bases). CDR1 is SGHDN and CDR2 is FVKESK in the germline V gene. This CDR3 is built from 15 residues. V was clipped by 0 bases and J by 8 bases, with 14 bases between them. CDR3 loop: CASSQDHTGYHEQFF. CDR3 in DNA: TGTGCCAGCAGCCAAGATCATACAGGGTATCATGAGCAGTTCTTC. Full variable domain (remainder filled in from reference TRBV14 and TRBJ2-1): EAGVTQFPSHSVIEKGQTVTLRCDPISGHDNLYWYRRVMGKEIKFLLHFVKESKQDESGMPNNRFLAERTGGTYSTLKVQPAELEDSGVYFCASSQDHTGYHEQFFGPGTRLTVL.

V and J are TRBV28 and TRBJ2-7; D is ambiguous. V lost 4 bases and J 0 bases, leaving 13 bases between the germline ends. The CDR3 runs to 15 residues. The germline CDR1 and CDR2 sequences are MDHEN and SYDVKM. The CDR3 sequence is CASSSRVRNSYEQYF. CDR3 coding DNA: TGTGCCAGCAGTTCCCGGGTTAGAAACTCCTACGAGCAGTACTTC.